The 3 T cell receptor beta chains in this list originate from one sample, sequenced in a study of cytomegalovirus exposure and HLA in healthy donors. The PCR made use of 60 Vbeta and 13 Jbeta primers. TCRdb keeps only in-frame clones here, not all; method: immunoSEQ multiplex PCR. Of about 190,000 clones in the sample, almost 75% were seen once. The sample consisted of PBMCs. The receptors were gathered from a woman in her thirties in good health and CMV-seropositive.

This clone was recorded only once. The gene calls are TRBV18 and TRBJ2-3; a possible D gene is TRBD1 (6 bases). Deletions cut 8 bases from V and 0 bases from J, with 12 bases between. Germline V CDR1 and CDR2: KGHSH, LQKENI. This CDR3 has 14 amino acids. CDR3 loop: CASALDSSTDTQYF. The CDR3, as DNA: TGTGCCAGCGCCCTGGACAGCAGCACAGATACGCAGTATTTT.

The rearrangement uses TRBV28 and TRBJ2-5; TRBD2 is a possible D gene (7 bases). The CDR3 totals 17 residues. Germline V gives CDR1 MDHEN, CDR2 SYDVKM. Trimming stripped 2 bases from V and 1 base from J, with 17 bases between. The CDR3 DNA sequence: TGTGCCAGCAGTTTAAGTGGCGGGGCGGGGGCCCAAGAGACCCAGTACTTC. This sequence encodes CASSLSGGAGAQETQYF.

The V call is TRBV4-1, the J call TRBJ1-5; 8 bases are a match to TRBD1. This CDR3 comprises 16 residues. Unmatched junction bases numbered 8, after V lost 3 bases and J lost 4 bases. Germline V CDR1 and CDR2: MGHRA, YSYEKL. CDR3 DNA: TGCGCCAGCAGCCAGCCTCGACAGGGGTCAAATCAGCCCCAGCATTTT. Its translation is CASSQPRQGSNQPQHF.